This is a list of T cell receptor beta chains from one sample in a study of long-term antiretroviral therapy in people with HIV. Produced via immunoSEQ multiplex PCR; TCRdb's table is partial and in-frame only. The data hold some 28,000 clones, with roughly 96% observed a single time. Sequenced here: unsorted PBMCs, sampled around 6 years after starting antiretroviral therapy. The receptors stem from a man aged 25 to 40 with HIV. The CDR3 runs from the conserved cysteine through the conserved F or W. A D gene is named only where the DNA matches it firmly. The size of a clone is reported for some rows only, either as once, few or many, or as a class for expanded clones.

d_call: -; j_call: TRBJ2-2; v_call: TRBV11-2; clone_size: -; cdr3_nt: TGTGCCAGCAGCACATTCACCCGCAGCTACAACACCGGGGAGCTGTTTTTT; cdr3_aa: CASSTFTRSYNTGELFF
d_call: -; j_call: TRBJ2-5; v_call: TRBV30; clone_size: -; cdr3_nt: TGTGCCTGGAGTGTACAGGGGCTGCGGGGAGAGACCCAGTACTTC; cdr3_aa: CAWSVQGLRGETQYF
d_call: -; j_call: TRBJ1-1; v_call: TRBV6-6; clone_size: once; cdr3_nt: TGTGCCAGCAGTTACTCGGGAGGGACTGCCGTCGAAGCTTTCTTT; cdr3_aa: CASSYSGGTAVEAFF
d_call: TRBD1; j_call: TRBJ2-7; v_call: TRBV15; clone_size: -; cdr3_nt: TGTGCCACCAGCAGAGATGCAGGGGGCGGTGAGCAGTACTTC; cdr3_aa: CATSRDAGGGEQYF
d_call: -; j_call: TRBJ2-1; v_call: TRBV5-4; clone_size: -; cdr3_nt: TGTGCCAGCAGCTCGGACCCAGGGGACTACAATGAGCAGTTCTTC; cdr3_aa: CASSSDPGDYNEQFF
d_call: -; j_call: TRBJ1-6; v_call: TRBV6-6; clone_size: -; cdr3_nt: TGTGCCAGCAGGAAACAGGGAGGGTGGTCACCCCTCCACTTT; cdr3_aa: CASRKQGGWSPLHF
d_call: -; j_call: TRBJ2-3; v_call: TRBV7-2; clone_size: few; cdr3_nt: TGTGCCAGCAGCCCTCGCAAGGGCGATACGCAGTATTTT; cdr3_aa: CASSPRKGDTQYF
d_call: -; j_call: TRBJ2-2; v_call: TRBV10-3; clone_size: -; cdr3_nt: TGTGCCTCATGGAAAGGGGGCACCGGGGAGCTGTTTTTT; cdr3_aa: CASWKGGTGELFF
d_call: TRBD1; j_call: TRBJ1-6; v_call: TRBV4-1; clone_size: -; cdr3_nt: TGCGCCAGCAGCGGAGGACAGGGGGCTTATTCACCCCTCCACTTT; cdr3_aa: CASSGGQGAYSPLHF
d_call: -; j_call: TRBJ2-7; v_call: TRBV5-4; clone_size: -; cdr3_nt: TGTGCCAGCAGCTTTGGGGGTGCCTCCTACGAGCAGTACTTC; cdr3_aa: CASSFGGASYEQYF
d_call: TRBD2; j_call: TRBJ2-2; v_call: TRBV7-6; clone_size: -; cdr3_nt: TGTGCCAGCAGCTACGGGACTAGCAGTGGGTTGAACACCGGGGAGCTGTTTTTT; cdr3_aa: CASSYGTSSGLNTGELFF
d_call: -; j_call: TRBJ1-6; v_call: TRBV6-1; clone_size: -; cdr3_nt: TGTGCCAGCAGTGAACGCCCGGGGGGACATTCACCCCTCCACTTT; cdr3_aa: CASSERPGGHSPLHF
d_call: -; j_call: TRBJ1-1; v_call: TRBV5-1; clone_size: -; cdr3_nt: TGCGCCAGCAGCCTTGACCTGAACACTGAAGCTTTCTTT; cdr3_aa: CASSLDLNTEAFF
d_call: TRBD1; j_call: TRBJ1-4; v_call: TRBV7-2; clone_size: -; cdr3_nt: TGTGCCAGCAGCTCCACAGGGGGCGGGCATGAAAAACTGTTTTTT; cdr3_aa: CASSSTGGGHEKLFF
d_call: TRBD1; j_call: TRBJ1-4; v_call: TRBV19; clone_size: -; cdr3_nt: TGTGCTAGTCGGACAGGGAACCCGCCGACTAATGAAAAACTGTTTTTT; cdr3_aa: CASRTGNPPTNEKLFF
d_call: TRBD2; j_call: TRBJ2-3; v_call: TRBV4-2; clone_size: -; cdr3_nt: TGTGCCAGCAGCCAAGCGGGGGGGCCCACAGATACGCAGTATTTT; cdr3_aa: CASSQAGGPTDTQYF
d_call: TRBD1; j_call: TRBJ2-7; v_call: TRBV10-2; clone_size: -; cdr3_nt: TGCGCCAGCAGATGGGACAGCTACGATGGGCAGTACTTC; cdr3_aa: CASRWDSYDGQYF
d_call: TRBD1; j_call: TRBJ2-7; v_call: TRBV4-3; clone_size: few; cdr3_nt: TGCGCCAGCAGCCTACCCCGGGACAGCTACTACGAGCAGTACTTC; cdr3_aa: CASSLPRDSYYEQYF
d_call: TRBD2; j_call: TRBJ2-5; v_call: TRBV11-2; clone_size: -; cdr3_nt: TGTGCCAGCAGCTCCTGGACTAGCGGGAGGGCGGAGACCCAGTACTTC; cdr3_aa: CASSSWTSGRAETQYF
d_call: -; j_call: TRBJ2-3; v_call: TRBV5-5; clone_size: -; cdr3_nt: TGTGCCAGCAGCTTAAGGCACGTGGATACGCAGTATTTT; cdr3_aa: CASSLRHVDTQYF
d_call: -; j_call: TRBJ1-2; v_call: TRBV4-1; clone_size: -; cdr3_nt: TGCGCCAGCAGCCCCCCCGGGGGGAGTGCGCGAGGCTACACCTTC; cdr3_aa: CASSPPGGSARGYTF
d_call: TRBD2; j_call: TRBJ2-1; v_call: TRBV5-1; clone_size: -; cdr3_nt: TGCGCCAGCAGCTCAGATACCGGGACTAGCAATGAGCAGTTCTTC; cdr3_aa: CASSSDTGTSNEQFF
d_call: -; j_call: TRBJ2-2; v_call: TRBV2; clone_size: -; cdr3_nt: TGTGCCAGCAGTGAACACTTATCCGGGGAGCTGTTTTTT; cdr3_aa: CASSEHLSGELFF
d_call: -; j_call: TRBJ2-7; v_call: TRBV6-6; clone_size: -; cdr3_nt: TGTGCCAGCAGTTCCCTACCCGGGACACCCTCCTACGAGCAGTACTTC; cdr3_aa: CASSSLPGTPSYEQYF
d_call: TRBD2; j_call: TRBJ2-2; v_call: TRBV9; clone_size: -; cdr3_nt: TGTGCCAGCAGCGTCCGCTCTAGCGGAGCCCAGACCGGGGAGCTGTTTTTT; cdr3_aa: CASSVRSSGAQTGELFF
d_call: TRBD1; j_call: TRBJ2-7; v_call: TRBV28; clone_size: -; cdr3_nt: TGTGCCAGCAGTTTAATTGGGGGACAGGGGTTTTCCGAGCAGTACTTC; cdr3_aa: CASSLIGGQGFSEQYF
d_call: -; j_call: TRBJ1-4; v_call: TRBV30; clone_size: -; cdr3_nt: TGTGCCGCCCCCGGGCCTTATAATGAAAAACTGTTTTTT; cdr3_aa: CAAPGPYNEKLFF
d_call: -; j_call: TRBJ1-4; v_call: TRBV21-1; clone_size: -; cdr3_nt: TGTGCCAGCAGCAACAGCATCCAGGAGGGGGAAACTAATGAAAAACTGTTTTTT; cdr3_aa: CASSNSIQEGETNEKLFF
d_call: -; j_call: TRBJ2-5; v_call: TRBV2; clone_size: -; cdr3_nt: TGTGCCAGCAGTGACAGGGTTGTTGAGACCCAGTACTTC; cdr3_aa: CASSDRVVETQYF
d_call: -; j_call: TRBJ1-5; v_call: TRBV19; clone_size: -; cdr3_nt: TGTGCCAGTAGTATGCCCCCTTCGCCCCAGCATTTT; cdr3_aa: CASSMPPSPQHF
d_call: -; j_call: TRBJ1-6; v_call: TRBV19; clone_size: -; cdr3_nt: TGTGCCAGTAGTAGCAGGGAAAATTCACCCCTCCACTTT; cdr3_aa: CASSSRENSPLHF
d_call: -; j_call: TRBJ2-3; v_call: TRBV7-9; clone_size: -; cdr3_nt: TGTGCCAGCCGGGGGCTAGCGGAATACACAGATACGCAGTATTTT; cdr3_aa: CASRGLAEYTDTQYF
d_call: -; j_call: TRBJ1-4; v_call: TRBV7-9; clone_size: -; cdr3_nt: TGTGCCAGCAGCTTAGGTCAGGGAGACGAAAAACTGTTTTTT; cdr3_aa: CASSLGQGDEKLFF
d_call: TRBD2; j_call: TRBJ2-7; v_call: TRBV9; clone_size: -; cdr3_nt: TGTGCCAGCAGCGTAATGGCGGGAGACACCTACGAGCAGTACTTC; cdr3_aa: CASSVMAGDTYEQYF
d_call: -; j_call: TRBJ2-3; v_call: TRBV2; clone_size: -; cdr3_nt: TGTGCCAGTTCGGACTCCCCGAACGTGGATACGCAGTATTTT; cdr3_aa: CASSDSPNVDTQYF
d_call: -; j_call: TRBJ2-7; v_call: TRBV2; clone_size: -; cdr3_nt: TGTGCCAGGAGAGACAGGGGAGGGGGCGAGCAGTACTTC; cdr3_aa: CARRDRGGGEQYF